The next 27 T cell receptor beta chains were all read from a single sample in a study of beta chain features in type 1 diabetes. General study points: Shortening that was moderate but significant affected the TCRB CDR3s of Type 1 diabetes patients in all four CD4+ subsets.

Reverse transcription of all isolated RNA meant that expressed TCRB transcripts were sequenced. Repertoires were generated with immunoSEQ multiplex PCR, while TCRdb's copy carries only in-frame clones and drops some. The sample yields roughly 130,000 clones, roughly 17% seen once. Antigens of these TCRs are unknown. Material for sequencing was central memory CD4+ T cells from blood. The receptors here all came from a man aged 25-45 years with type 1 diabetes.

V usage is TRBV30 and J usage is TRBJ1-5; weak D call: TRBD1 (5 bases). Trimming stripped 5 bases from V and 5 bases from J, with 13 bases between. The length of the CDR3 is 13 residues. Germline CDR1 GTSNPN, CDR2 SVGIG (reference sequence). CDR3 DNA sequence: TGTGCCTGGGGAACGACAGTCGATCAGCCCCAGCATTTT. Protein product: CAWGTTVDQPQHF.

The chain is built from TRBV27 and TRBJ2-1; the D is unclear. Germline V gene lookup returns CDR1 MNHEY and CDR2 SMNVEV (reference sequence). The CDR3 contains 13 residues. Trimming cost V 10 bases and J 6 bases, with 16 bases left between them. As DNA, the CDR3 is TGTGCCACCACGTCCCCAGCTTCCAATGAGCAGTTCTTC. It translates to CATTSPASNEQFF.

This sequence joins TRBV29-1 and TRBJ2-5, with TRBD1 identical over 9 bases. Per germline, CDR1 SQVTM and CDR2 ANQGSEA. V gave up 4 bases and J gave up 4 bases; unmatched junction bases: 4. This CDR3 is built from 13 residues. The DNA of the CDR3 is TGCAGCGTTGTCCGGACAGGGGTAGAGACCCAGTACTTC. This encodes CSVVRTGVETQYF.

A few counts support this clone. V and J are TRBV13 and TRBJ2-2; D remains unclear. Looked up from germline, CDR1 is PRHDT and CDR2 is FYEKMQ (reference sequence). The CDR3 has 12 amino acids. V lost 5 bases and J lost 7, with 8 bases in between. Here the CDR3 DNA reads TGTGCCAGCAGCCCCACGGGCGGGGAGCTGTTTTTT. Translating gives CASSPTGGELFF.

The V and J genes are TRBV7-6 and TRBJ1-6; D is unresolved. Trimming cost V 1 base and J 7 bases, with 5 bases left between them. CDR3 length: 13 amino acids. From germline, CDR1 is SGHVS and CDR2 FNYEAQ. In DNA, the CDR3 is TGTGCCAGCAGCTTAGATGAGAATTCACCCCTCCACTTT. Encoded protein: CASSLDENSPLHF.

This chain links TRBV6-4 with TRBJ2-1, with D tentatively TRBD1 (5 bases). There are 13 residues in the CDR3. Deletions cut 0 bases from V and 8 bases from J, with 8 bases between. CDR1 MRHNA and CDR2 SNTAGT come from the germline V gene. This CDR3 is CASSDSQGYEQFF. The CDR3 coding sequence is TGTGCCAGCAGTGACTCCCAGGGTTATGAGCAGTTCTTC.

The genes are TRBV7-2 and TRBJ2-7; no firm D call. The CDR3 is made up of 15 amino acids. Germline V gene lookup returns CDR1 SGHTA and CDR2 FQGNSA. V lost 3 bases to trimming and J lost 3 bases, with 15 bases between them. Here the CDR3 DNA reads TGTGCCAGCAGCTTGAAGGCAGGCTCCCACTACGAGCAGTACTTC. This translates into CASSLKAGSHYEQYF.

This clone was recorded a few times. The genes are TRBV5-6 and TRBJ2-5; no clear D gene. Germline values: CDR1 SGHDT, CDR2 YYEEEE. V was cut by 5 bases and J by 5 bases, with 7 bases left in between. CDR3 length: 11 residues. The CDR3 region is CASRRRETQYF. CDR3 sequence (DNA): TGTGCCAGCAGGCGTCGGGAGACCCAGTACTTC.

The chain is built from TRBV29-1 and TRBJ1-2, with D hard to call. Germline V gene data show CDR1 as SQVTM and CDR2 as ANQGSEA. The CDR3 sequence is 17 residues long. V was trimmed by 3 bases and J by 4 bases, leaving 24 bases between them. In DNA, the CDR3 is TGCAGCGTTGATAGGAGTTCGGGCGGTTTCGCGTCCTATGGCTACACCTTC. It specifies CSVDRSSGGFASYGYTF.

The rearrangement links TRBV4-3 to TRBJ1-2; 9 nucleotides align to TRBD1. With V trimmed by 3 bases and J by 6 bases, 8 bases remained unmatched. Germline CDR1 LGHNA, CDR2 YSLEER. The CDR3 length is 15 residues. The CDR3 region has the DNA TGCGCCAGCAGCCAGGGGGACAGGGAGGGACATGGCTACACCTTC. It specifies CASSQGDREGHGYTF.

V usage is TRBV2 and J usage is TRBJ2-7; D possibly corresponds to TRBD1 (5 bases). V was pared by 5 bases and J by 6 bases, with 17 bases between. Looked up from germline, CDR1 is SNHLY and CDR2 is FYNNEI. CDR3 size: 14 residues. The CDR3: CASSPRVEFGEQYF. CDR3 DNA sequence: TGTGCCAGCAGTCCCAGGGTGGAATTCGGCGAGCAGTACTTC. The full variable domain, rest sourced from reference TRBV2 and TRBJ2-7, is EPEVTQTPSHQVTQMGQEVILRCVPISNHLYFYWYRQILGQKVEFLVSFYNNEISEKSEIFDDQFSVERPDGSNFTLKIRSTKLEDSAMYFCASSPRVEFGEQYFGPGTRLTVT.

This clone appeared a few times. This chain uses TRBV5-1 with TRBJ2-5; D remains unclear. This CDR3 has 14 residues. Germline V gene data show CDR1 as SGHRS and CDR2 as YFSETQ. Trimming removed 2 bases at V and 5 bases at J, with 13 bases between. The CDR3 DNA is TGCGCCAGCAGCTTAGGCTCCATAGGGGAGACCCAGTACTTC. Protein sequence: CASSLGSIGETQYF.

This clone was counted between two and nine times. The rearrangement joins TRBV14 to TRBJ2-3, with D possibly TRBD1 on 6 matching bases. The CDR3 covers 15 residues. Germline V lookup: CDR1 SGHDN, CDR2 FVKESK. V lost 3 bases and J lost 4, with 14 bases in between. The CDR3 region is CASSHWGPRADTQYF. The DNA for the CDR3 is TGTGCCAGCAGCCACTGGGGGCCCAGGGCAGATACGCAGTATTTT.

This chain links TRBV29-1 with TRBJ1-3; D uncertain. Germline CDR1 and CDR2: SQVTM and ANQGSEA. Trimming removed 3 bases from V and 4 bases from J, with 7 bases in between. The CDR3 sequence is 12 residues long. CDR3 nucleotide sequence: TGCAGCGTTGAGCGGCCAGGAAACACCATATATTTT. This codes for CSVERPGNTIYF.

The chain has TRBV5-4 and TRBJ2-5; 11 bases fit TRBD1. V lost 4 bases and J lost 6; bases outside the gene matches: 8. CDR1 and CDR2 from the germline V gene are SGHNT and YYREEE (reference sequence). The length of the CDR3 is 15 residues. CDR3 region: CASSGGTGGPQTQYF. CDR3 in DNA: TGTGCCAGCAGCGGGGGGACAGGGGGGCCTCAGACCCAGTACTTC.

The table lists this clone with a few counts. J is TRBJ2-6 and V is TRBV27, with D possibly matching TRBD2 (6 bases). The CDR3 is 15 residues long. Germline assignment: CDR1 MNHEY and CDR2 SMNVEV (reference sequence). Trimming shortened V by 3 bases and J by 2 bases, and 8 bases separated the two germline ends. This CDR3 reads CASSFGGTGANVLTF. The CDR3 nucleotides read TGTGCCAGCAGTTTCGGAGGGACTGGGGCCAACGTCCTGACTTTC.

This sequence joins TRBV7-2 and TRBJ1-2, with 8 bases identical to TRBD1. Germline V gene data show CDR1 as SGHTA and CDR2 as FQGNSA. V dropped 5 bases and J dropped 3; count of bases not matched to a gene: 8. The CDR3 loop spans 15 amino acids. CDR3 protein: CASSPGQGRHYGYTF. The CDR3 DNA is TGTGCCAGCAGCCCCGGACAGGGTCGGCACTATGGCTACACCTTC. Full variable domain (missing parts from reference TRBV7-2 and TRBJ1-2): GAGVSQSPSNKVTEKGKDVELRCDPISGHTALYWYRQSLGQGLEFLIYFQGNSAPDKSGLPSDRFSAERTGGSVSTLTIQRTQQEDSAVYLCASSPGQGRHYGYTFGSGTRLTVV.

This clone was seen ten or more times. V and J are TRBV6-5 and TRBJ1-5; no reliable D call. The CDR3 is made up of 12 amino acids. Trimming pared 5 bases from V and 3 bases from J, leaving 5 bases between. The germline gives CDR1 MNHEY, CDR2 SVGAGI. CDR3 region: CASSTHNQPQHF. CDR3 nucleotide sequence: TGTGCCAGCAGTACCCACAATCAGCCCCAGCATTTT.

This clone was seen more than once but under ten times. The chain uses TRBV14 and TRBJ2-3; no definite D call. This CDR3 has 16 residues. The V and J ends lost 4 bases and 0 bases respectively, with 14 bases between them. The germline V gene has CDR1 SGHDN and CDR2 FVKESK. The CDR3: CASSPFGQTSTDTQYF. The CDR3 nucleotides read TGTGCCAGCAGCCCTTTTGGGCAAACTAGCACAGATACGCAGTATTTT. Drawing the rest from reference TRBV14 and TRBJ2-3, the complete variable domain is EAGVTQFPSHSVIEKGQTVTLRCDPISGHDNLYWYRRVMGKEIKFLLHFVKESKQDESGMPNNRFLAERTGGTYSTLKVQPAELEDSGVYFCASSPFGQTSTDTQYFGPGTRLTVL.

Only one count was recorded for this clone. The chain joins TRBV2 to TRBJ2-3, with TRBD2 matching over 7 bases. The CDR3 sequence is 15 residues long. With 7 bases clipped from V and 0 bases from J, the junction kept 7 bases outside the gene matches. In germline, CDR1 is SNHLY, CDR2 FYNNEI. The CDR3 loop reads CASTAGESSTDTQYF. The CDR3 coding sequence is TGTGCCAGCACGGCGGGGGAGTCTAGCACAGATACGCAGTATTTT.

In this sample, this clone turned up a few times. The V gene is TRBV4-3, the J gene TRBJ1-1, with D perhaps TRBD1 (6 bases). In germline, CDR1 is LGHNA, CDR2 YSLEER. Trimming shortened V by 0 bases and J by 10 bases, and 21 bases separated the two germline ends. There are 16 residues in the CDR3. The CDR3 loop reads CASSQDLAGHQRRAFF. The CDR3 nucleotides are TGCGCCAGCAGCCAAGATTTGGCGGGACATCAACGACGAGCTTTCTTT.

This clone has only a few counts. This may stem from a read error, because a much larger clone lies one nucleotide away. This sequence joins TRBV19 and TRBJ2-3; no clear D gene. Trimming cost V 6 bases and J 2 bases, with 15 bases left between them. This CDR3 comprises 15 residues. Germline CDR1 and CDR2: LNHDA and SQIVND (reference sequence). The CDR3 protein is CASRRWNPDTDTQYF. The CDR3 DNA is TGTGCCAGTAGAAGGTGGAATCCTGACACAGATACGCAGTATTTT.

The table lists this clone with many counts. This chain joins TRBV2 and TRBJ2-3; 7 positions match TRBD2. This CDR3 has 11 residues. Germline V gene data show CDR1 as SNHLY and CDR2 as FYNNEI. Germline trimming cut 6 bases from V and 6 bases from J; bases unmatched to any gene: 0. Here the CDR3 DNA reads TGTGCCAGCAGGGGAGGGGATACGCAGTATTTT. It yields the protein CASRGGDTQYF.

This chain uses TRBV25-1 with TRBJ2-7; no clear D. The CDR3 is 14 residues long. Trimming stripped 5 bases from V and 6 bases from J, with 17 bases between. CDR1 and CDR2 (germline): MGHDK, SYGVNS. The CDR3 is CASSKSGEWGEQYF. The CDR3 DNA is TGTGCCAGCAGTAAGTCAGGCGAATGGGGCGAGCAGTACTTC.

This sequence joins TRBV15 and TRBJ1-1; 8 bases are shared with TRBD1. CDR1 and CDR2 (germline): LNHNV, YYDKDF (reference sequence). The CDR3 runs 15 residues. V lost 1 base and J lost 1; bases outside the gene matches: 2. CDR3 nucleotides: TGTGCCACCAGCAGAGGGGGGACAGGGAACACTGAAGCTTTCTTT. Protein: CATSRGGTGNTEAFF.

This clone has more than one count but fewer than ten. This may be a read error: a much more frequent sequence differs by one nucleotide. This chain links TRBV29-1 with TRBJ2-7; the match to TRBD1 covers 7 bases. The length of the CDR3 is 14 residues. Trimming removed 7 bases from V and 0 bases from J; junction bases left unmatched: 9. Germline V gene sequence: CDR1 SQVTM, CDR2 ANQGSEA. The CDR3 nucleotides read TGCAGCGGTCAACCGACAGGGCACTCCTACGAGCAGTACTTC. This translates into CSGQPTGHSYEQYF.

The chain has TRBV11-3 and TRBJ1-4; D remains ambiguous. Looked up from germline, CDR1 is SGHNT and CDR2 is YENEEA. CDR3 size: 15 residues. The V end lost 1 base, the J end lost 14 bases, and 20 bases lay between the germline ends. CDR3: CASSLAPGPTDTLFF. The CDR3 DNA follows: TGTGCCAGCAGCTTAGCGCCAGGCCCGACGGATACCCTGTTTTTT.